This TCR beta chain originates from a study of regulatory T cells in long-lasting Graves disease. Study observations and caveats: There were preferences for TRBV28, TRBJ1-2 and TRBJ2-5 in persistent disease.

This CDR3 is 15 amino acids long. J gave up 3 bases and V 5 bases, and 7 bases lay outside the gene matches. This sample's time point: newly diagnosed GD, antithyroid drugs for less than 3 months. From PBMCs, RNA was extracted and then used to make the TCR library. With iRepertoire HTBI primers and Arm-PCR of CDR3 regions, TCR beta libraries were built. MiXCR, run by TCRdb on the multiplex PCR reads, gives a single entry per CDR3 protein. The sample includes 500,000 or so distinct CDR3 sequences, about 16% of them seen just once. This clonotype was counted at least ten times. Its antigen is not known. In addition, the sample was reused for a study of T cells in Graves' hyperthyroidism and ophthalmopathy.

The sample here was peripheral blood mononuclear cells (PBMCs), taken at new diagnosis, from a patient treated with antithyroid drugs. This chain links TRBV12-3 or TRBV12-4 with TRBJ2-7; 10 nucleotides line up with TRBD1. This clonotype originated in a woman aged 35-65 years with Graves disease. DNA of the CDR3: TGTGCCAGCAGTCCCCGGACAGGGGGGATCTACGAGCAGTACTTC. As protein: CASSPRTGGIYEQYF.